This TCR beta chain came from a study of blood T cell repertoires in COVID-19. Study overall: The cDNA or gDNA used as material had been derived from T cells, B-cell-depleted T cells, or PBMCs.

Produced via immunoSEQ multiplex PCR; TCRdb's table is partial and in-frame only. There are around 200,000 clones in the sample; approximately 84% occur only once, and 4% to 4.5% lies in the top ten. CDR1 is SGHRS, CDR2 YFSETQ, per germline. This CDR3 contains 15 residues. The V gene lost 0 bases and the J gene lost 2 bases, with 12 bases spanning the gap. This receptor was identified in a man aged 50-60 years with acute or convalescent COVID-19. The sample comprised peripheral blood. The chain carries TRBV5-1 and TRBJ2-7, with a weak D call TRBD1 (6 bases). The CDR3 DNA sequence: TGCGCCAGCAGCTTGGAGGCCAGGGGAGCCTACGAGCAGTACTTC. Protein sequence: CASSLEARGAYEQYF. The full variable domain, rest sourced from reference TRBV5-1 and TRBJ2-7, is KAGVTQTPRYLIKTRGQQVTLSCSPISGHRSVSWYQQTPGQGLQFLFEYFSETQRNKGNFPGRFSGRQFSNSRSEMNVSTLELGDSALYLCASSLEARGAYEQYFGPGTRLTVT.